A single sample gave rise to the 9 T cell receptor beta chains below, sequenced in a study of blood T cell repertoires in COVID-19. TCRdb's table, derived via immunoSEQ multiplex PCR, lists solely in-frame clones and lacks some. The table has about 300,000 clones, 65% to 90% seen once. Material for sequencing was peripheral blood. The receptors were gathered from a human donor in a cohort sampled during active COVID-19.

The gene calls are TRBV7-9 and TRBJ2-1; TRBD1 matches 9 bases. Germline V gene data show CDR1 as SEHNR and CDR2 as FQNEAQ (reference sequence). J was trimmed by 13 bases and V by 1 base; bases with no gene match: 5. The CDR3 covers 13 residues. The CDR3 sequence is CASSLGQGDSQFF. CDR3 nucleotide sequence: TGTGCCAGCAGCTTAGGACAGGGGGATTCCCAGTTCTTC.

This clone occurred once. The chain has TRBV24-1 and TRBJ2-3, with TRBD2 matching 7 bases. The CDR3 covers 15 residues. Per germline, CDR1 KGHDR and CDR2 SFDVKD. V lost 4 bases, J lost 5 bases, and 8 bases stayed unmatched. The CDR3 reads CATSDPSGPGDTQYF. The DNA of the CDR3 is TGTGCCACCAGTGACCCTAGCGGACCGGGAGATACGCAGTATTTT.

The rearrangement uses TRBV2 and TRBJ1-2; D unresolved. Germline V gives CDR1 SNHLY, CDR2 FYNNEI. The CDR3 length is 13 residues. Trimming removed 0 bases from V and 7 bases from J, with 9 bases in between. The CDR3 loop reads CASSEAVRGGYTF. CDR3 nucleotide sequence: TGTGCCAGCAGTGAAGCTGTGCGTGGTGGCTACACCTTC.

The rearrangement links TRBV30 to TRBJ1-5, with 8 bases identical to TRBD1. V lost 5 bases and J lost 8; bases outside the gene matches: 14. Germline-derived CDR1 and CDR2 are GTSNPN and SVGIG (reference sequence). This CDR3 has 15 residues. DNA of the CDR3: TGTGCCTGGTCTGTGTCAGGGGGCCTTAGCGAGCCCCAGCATTTT. This codes for CAWSVSGGLSEPQHF.

The J gene is TRBJ1-2, the V gene TRBV30; D perhaps matches TRBD1 (6 bases). There are 13 residues in the CDR3. The germline V gene has CDR1 GTSNPN and CDR2 SVGIG (reference sequence). V lost 5 bases, J lost 8 bases, and 18 bases lay in between. The CDR3 coding sequence is TGTGCCTGGGAGATTGACAGGATGAAGGGCTACACCTTC. Protein: CAWEIDRMKGYTF.

This sequence joins TRBV11-2 and TRBJ1-5; 9 positions agree with TRBD1. The CDR3 sequence is 14 residues long. V was pared by 4 bases and J by 7 bases, with 5 bases of the junction left unmatched. Germline CDR1 is SGHAT and CDR2 is FQNNGV. DNA for the CDR3: TGTGCCAGCAGCTCAACAGGGGGCGGGCAGCCCCAGCATTTT. Its translation is CASSSTGGGQPQHF.

V gene TRBV5-1 combines with J gene TRBJ1-6; D might be TRBD1 (6 bases). The CDR3 extends over 16 amino acids. Per the germline V gene, CDR1 is SGHRS and CDR2 is YFSETQ. Trimming removed 3 bases at V and 14 bases at J, with 24 bases between. The CDR3 protein is CASSSQRTAAPGALHF. The DNA of the CDR3 is TGCGCCAGCAGCTCACAACGGACAGCCGCCCCCGGAGCCCTCCACTTT.

This clone has a single count. The chain joins TRBV6-5 to TRBJ1-2, with D unclear. This CDR3 has 10 amino acids. In germline, CDR1 is MNHEY, CDR2 SVGAGI. Trimming removed 5 bases at V and 5 bases at J, with 3 bases between. This CDR3 is CASSLYGYTF. The CDR3 DNA reads as TGTGCCAGCAGTCTTTATGGCTACACCTTC.

V usage is TRBV30 and J usage is TRBJ1-2; TRBD1 might be the D (6 bases). The CDR3 covers 13 residues. The germline V and J ends were trimmed by 0 bases and 14 bases, with 19 bases remaining between them. Germline V lookup: CDR1 GTSNPN, CDR2 SVGIG (reference sequence). The DNA of the CDR3 is TGTGCCTGGAGTGTGGGGTCCTTGGGGGCCGAGACCTTC. It yields the protein CAWSVGSLGAETF.